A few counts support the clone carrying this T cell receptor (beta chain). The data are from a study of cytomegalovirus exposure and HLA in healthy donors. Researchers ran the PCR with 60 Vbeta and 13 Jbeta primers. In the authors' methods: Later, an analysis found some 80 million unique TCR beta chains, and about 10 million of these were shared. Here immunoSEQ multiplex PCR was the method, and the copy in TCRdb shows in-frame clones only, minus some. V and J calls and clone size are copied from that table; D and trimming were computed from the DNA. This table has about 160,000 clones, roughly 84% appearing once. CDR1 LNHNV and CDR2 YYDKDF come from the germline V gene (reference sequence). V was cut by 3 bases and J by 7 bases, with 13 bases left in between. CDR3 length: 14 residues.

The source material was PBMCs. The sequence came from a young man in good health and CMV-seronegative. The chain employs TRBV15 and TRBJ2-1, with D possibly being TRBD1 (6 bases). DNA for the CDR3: TGTGCCACCAGCAGGGGGGACACCTCAAATGAGCAGTTCTTC. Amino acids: CATSRGDTSNEQFF.